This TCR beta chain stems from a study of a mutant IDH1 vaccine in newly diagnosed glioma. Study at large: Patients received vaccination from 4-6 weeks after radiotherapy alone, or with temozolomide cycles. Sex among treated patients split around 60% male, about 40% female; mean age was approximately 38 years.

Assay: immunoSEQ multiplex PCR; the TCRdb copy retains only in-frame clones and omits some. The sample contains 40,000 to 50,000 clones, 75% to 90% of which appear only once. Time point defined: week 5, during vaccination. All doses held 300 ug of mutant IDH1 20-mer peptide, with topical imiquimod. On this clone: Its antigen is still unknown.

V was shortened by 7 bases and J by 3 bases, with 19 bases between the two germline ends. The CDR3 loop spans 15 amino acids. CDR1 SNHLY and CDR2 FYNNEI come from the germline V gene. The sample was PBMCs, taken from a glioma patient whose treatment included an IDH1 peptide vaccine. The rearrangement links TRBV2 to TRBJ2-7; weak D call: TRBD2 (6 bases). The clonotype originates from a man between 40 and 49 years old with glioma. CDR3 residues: CASKSAGTLDYEQYF. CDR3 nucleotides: TGTGCCAGCAAAAGCGCGGGGACCCTCGACTACGAGCAGTACTTC.